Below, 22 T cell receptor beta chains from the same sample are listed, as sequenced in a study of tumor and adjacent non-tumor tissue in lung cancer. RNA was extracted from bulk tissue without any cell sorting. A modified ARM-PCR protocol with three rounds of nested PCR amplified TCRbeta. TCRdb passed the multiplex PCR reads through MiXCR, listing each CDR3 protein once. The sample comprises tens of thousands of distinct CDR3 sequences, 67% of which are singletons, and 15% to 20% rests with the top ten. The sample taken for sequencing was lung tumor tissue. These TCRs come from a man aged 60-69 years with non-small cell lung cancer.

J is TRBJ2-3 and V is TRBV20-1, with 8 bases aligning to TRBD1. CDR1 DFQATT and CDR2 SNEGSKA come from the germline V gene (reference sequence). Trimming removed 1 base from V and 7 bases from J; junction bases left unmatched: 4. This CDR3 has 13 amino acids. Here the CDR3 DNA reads TGCAGTGCTAGAGGGGGACAGGCATATACGCAGTATTTT. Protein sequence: CSARGGQAYTQYF.

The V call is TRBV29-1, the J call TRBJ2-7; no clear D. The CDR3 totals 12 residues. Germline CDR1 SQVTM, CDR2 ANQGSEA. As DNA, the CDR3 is TGCAGTGCCAAGATAGACGGGTACGAGCAGTACTTC. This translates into CSAKIDGYEQYF.

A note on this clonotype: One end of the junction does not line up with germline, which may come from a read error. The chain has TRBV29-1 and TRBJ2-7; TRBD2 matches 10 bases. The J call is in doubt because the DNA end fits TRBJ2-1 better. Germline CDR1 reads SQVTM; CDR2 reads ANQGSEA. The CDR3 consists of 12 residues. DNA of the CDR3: TGTAGCATCGGGACTAGCGCAGCCGAGCAGTTCTTC. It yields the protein CSIGTSAAEQFF.

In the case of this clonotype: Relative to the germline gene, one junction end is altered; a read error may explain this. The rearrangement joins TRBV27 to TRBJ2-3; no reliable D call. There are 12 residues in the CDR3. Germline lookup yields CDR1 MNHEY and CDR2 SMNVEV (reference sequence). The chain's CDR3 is CTSSSYGDTQYF. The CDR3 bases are TGTACCAGCAGTTCGTATGGAGATACGCAGTATTTT.

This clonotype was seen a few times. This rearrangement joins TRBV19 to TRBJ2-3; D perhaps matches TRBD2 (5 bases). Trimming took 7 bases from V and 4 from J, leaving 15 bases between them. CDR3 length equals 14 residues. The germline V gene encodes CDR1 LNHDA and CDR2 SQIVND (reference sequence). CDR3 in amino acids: CASTITSTPDTQYF. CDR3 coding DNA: TGTGCCAGTACTATCACTAGTACTCCAGATACGCAGTATTTT.

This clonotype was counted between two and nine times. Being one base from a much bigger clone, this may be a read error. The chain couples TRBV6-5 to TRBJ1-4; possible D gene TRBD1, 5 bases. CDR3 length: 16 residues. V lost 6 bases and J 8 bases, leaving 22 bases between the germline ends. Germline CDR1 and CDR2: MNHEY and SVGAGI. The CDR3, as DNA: TGTGCCAGCAGCCGGGACCCATATGTGGATAACGAAAAACTGTTTTTT. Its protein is CASSRDPYVDNEKLFF.

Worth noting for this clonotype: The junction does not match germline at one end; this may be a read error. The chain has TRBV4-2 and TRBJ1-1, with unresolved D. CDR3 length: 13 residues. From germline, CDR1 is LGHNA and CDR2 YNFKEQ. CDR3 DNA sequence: TGTGCCATCAGCCAAGAAAATGGAGGTGTAGCTTTCTTT. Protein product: CAISQENGGVAFF.

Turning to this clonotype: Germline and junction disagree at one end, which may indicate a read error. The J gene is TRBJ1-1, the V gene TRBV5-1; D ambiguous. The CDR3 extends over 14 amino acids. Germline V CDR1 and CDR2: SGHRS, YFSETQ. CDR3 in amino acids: CASSLGTANTETFF. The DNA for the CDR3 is TGCGCCAGCAGCTTAGGCACAGCGAACACTGAAACTTTCTTT. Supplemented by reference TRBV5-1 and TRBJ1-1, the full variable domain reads KAGVTQTPRYLIKTRGQQVTLSCSPISGHRSVSWYQQTPGQGLQFLFEYFSETQRNKGNFPGRFSGRQFSNSRSEMNVSTLELGDSALYLCASSLGTANTETFFGQGTRLTVV.

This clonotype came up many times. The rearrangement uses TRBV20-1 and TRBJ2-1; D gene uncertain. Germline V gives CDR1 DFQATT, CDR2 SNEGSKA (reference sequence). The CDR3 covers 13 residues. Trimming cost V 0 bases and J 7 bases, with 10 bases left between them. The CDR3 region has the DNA TGCAGTGCTAGAGAGTGGCTCCGGAATGAGCAGTTCTTC. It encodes CSAREWLRNEQFF.

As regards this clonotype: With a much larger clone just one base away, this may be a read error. Here the CDR3 reads CANSIDWGRGYEQYF. The CDR3 DNA follows: TGTGCCAACAGTATTGACTGGGGCAGAGGCTACGAGCAGTACTTC. The J gene is TRBJ2-7, the V gene TRBV2; tentative D call: TRBD1 (5 bases). This CDR3 contains 15 residues. Germline CDR1 reads SNHLY; CDR2 reads FYNNEI.

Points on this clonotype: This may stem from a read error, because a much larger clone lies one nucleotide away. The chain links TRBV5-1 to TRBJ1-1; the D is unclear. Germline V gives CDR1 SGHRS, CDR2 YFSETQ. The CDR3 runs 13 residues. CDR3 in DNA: TGCGCCAGCAGCTTGTTTGGGGAAGCTGAAGCTCTCTTT. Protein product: CASSLFGEAEALF. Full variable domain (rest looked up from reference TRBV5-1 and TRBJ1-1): KAGVTQTPRYLIKTRGQQVTLSCSPISGHRSVSWYQQTPGQGLQFLFEYFSETQRNKGNFPGRFSGRQFSNSRSEMNVSTLELGDSALYLCASSLFGEAEALFGQGTRLTVV.

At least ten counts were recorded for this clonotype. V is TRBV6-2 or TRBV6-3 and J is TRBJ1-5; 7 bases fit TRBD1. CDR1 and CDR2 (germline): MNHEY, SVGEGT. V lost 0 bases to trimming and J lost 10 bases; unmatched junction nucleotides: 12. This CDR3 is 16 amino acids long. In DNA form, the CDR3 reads TGTGCCAGCAGTTACTCAGGTTCAGGGGGTGCATCCCCCCAGCATTTT. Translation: CASSYSGSGGASPQHF.

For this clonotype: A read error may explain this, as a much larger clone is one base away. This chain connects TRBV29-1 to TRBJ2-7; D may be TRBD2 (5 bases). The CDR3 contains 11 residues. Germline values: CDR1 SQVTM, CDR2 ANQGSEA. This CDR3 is CIVGERREQYF. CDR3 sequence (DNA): TGCATCGTTGGAGAGCGGCGCGAGCAGTACTTC.

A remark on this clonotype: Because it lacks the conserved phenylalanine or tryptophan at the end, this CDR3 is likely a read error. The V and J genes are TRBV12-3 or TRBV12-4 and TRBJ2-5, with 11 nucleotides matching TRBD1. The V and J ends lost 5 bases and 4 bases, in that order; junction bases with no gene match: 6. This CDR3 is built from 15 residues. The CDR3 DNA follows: TGTGCCAGCAGTCCCGGACAGGGGGCGCGAGAGACCCAGTACTTA. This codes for CASSPGQGARETQYL.

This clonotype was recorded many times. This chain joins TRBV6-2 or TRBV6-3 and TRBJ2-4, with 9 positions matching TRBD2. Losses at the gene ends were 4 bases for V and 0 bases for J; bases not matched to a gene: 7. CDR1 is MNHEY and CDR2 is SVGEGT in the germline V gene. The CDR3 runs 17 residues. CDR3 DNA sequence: TGTGCCAGCAGTTGGGCGACTAGCGGTCTAGCCAAAAACATTCAGTACTTC. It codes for CASSWATSGLAKNIQYF.

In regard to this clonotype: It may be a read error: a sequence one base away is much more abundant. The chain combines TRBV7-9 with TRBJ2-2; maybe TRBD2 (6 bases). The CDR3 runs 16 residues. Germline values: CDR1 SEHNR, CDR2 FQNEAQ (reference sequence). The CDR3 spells CASSFSGTSNTWELFF. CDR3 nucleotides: TGTGCCAGCAGCTTCTCCGGGACTTCGAACACCTGGGAGCTGTTTTTT.

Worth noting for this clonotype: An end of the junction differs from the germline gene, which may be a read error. CDR3 nucleotides: TGCAGCGTTGAAGATCCGTGGGGAGGACCTGAAACTTTCTTT. Its translation: CSVEDPWGGPETFF. This chain uses TRBV29-1 with TRBJ1-1, with D uncertain. This CDR3 contains 14 residues. Germline CDR1 reads SQVTM; CDR2 reads ANQGSEA. The whole variable domain, remainder taken from reference TRBV29-1 and TRBJ1-1, is SAVISQKPSRDICQRGTSLTIQCQVDSQVTMMFWYRQQPGQSLTLIATANQGSEATYESGFVIDKFPISRPNLTFSTLTVSNMSPEDSSIYLCSVEDPWGGPETFFGQGTRLTVV.

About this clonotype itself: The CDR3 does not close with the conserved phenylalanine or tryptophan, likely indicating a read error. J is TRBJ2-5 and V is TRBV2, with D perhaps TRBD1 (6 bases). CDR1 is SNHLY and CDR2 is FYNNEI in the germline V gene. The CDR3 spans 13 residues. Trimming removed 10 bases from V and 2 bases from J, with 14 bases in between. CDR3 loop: CANRSTGQETQYL. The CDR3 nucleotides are TGTGCCAATAGATCGACAGGTCAAGAGACCCAGTACTTA.

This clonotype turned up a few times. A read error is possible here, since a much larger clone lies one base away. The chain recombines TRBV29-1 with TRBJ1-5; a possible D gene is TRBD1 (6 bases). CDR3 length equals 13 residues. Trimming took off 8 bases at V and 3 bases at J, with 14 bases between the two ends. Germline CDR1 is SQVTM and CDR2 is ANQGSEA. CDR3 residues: CSLQQGNNQPQHF. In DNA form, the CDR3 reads TGCAGCTTGCAACAGGGTAACAATCAGCCCCAGCATTTT.

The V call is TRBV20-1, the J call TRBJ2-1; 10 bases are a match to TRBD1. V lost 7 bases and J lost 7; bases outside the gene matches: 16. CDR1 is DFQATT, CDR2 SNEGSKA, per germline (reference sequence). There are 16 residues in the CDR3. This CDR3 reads CSVDTAGTGALNEQFF. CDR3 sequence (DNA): TGCAGTGTTGATACAGCCGGGACAGGGGCGTTGAATGAGCAGTTCTTC.

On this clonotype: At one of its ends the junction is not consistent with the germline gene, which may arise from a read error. CDR3 in DNA: TGTGCCAGCAGGGGGCAACTAGATCGCGTGAATACGCTGTATTTT. Residues: CASRGQLDRVNTLYF. This chain uses TRBV12-3 or TRBV12-4 with TRBJ2-3; D possibly matches TRBD1 or TRBD2 (5 bases each). This CDR3 region has 15 residues.

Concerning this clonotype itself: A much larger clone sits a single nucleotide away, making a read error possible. The CDR3 nucleotides read TGTGCCAGCAGACCACTCAGGGGCCAAGAGACCAAGTACTTC. Protein: CASRPLRGQETKYF. The genes are TRBV6-2 or TRBV6-3 and TRBJ2-5; D might be TRBD1 (6 bases). Germline lookup yields CDR1 MNHEY and CDR2 SVGEGT. The CDR3 is 14 residues long.